The 30 T cell receptor beta chains below all came from one sample that was sequenced in a study of CD8+ T cells in alopecia areata. Extraction and reverse transcription of RNA yielded cDNA as the sequencing template. The table came from immunoSEQ multiplex PCR; TCRdb's copy has only in-frame clones and leaves some out. This sample has 100,000 to 150,000 clones; about 47% occur once, and the top ten carry roughly a sixth. This sample comprised CD8+ T cells sorted from blood, obtained at week 0. These receptors all stem from a human donor with alopecia areata.

The rearrangement uses TRBV14 and TRBJ1-1; 9 bases fit TRBD1. V trimming: 5 bases; J trimming: 12 bases; junction bases outside the gene matches: 4. Germline loops: CDR1 SGHDN, CDR2 FVKESK. The CDR3 loop spans 11 amino acids. The CDR3 sequence is CASSAGQGTFF. The CDR3 DNA reads TGTGCCAGCAGCGCGGGACAGGGAACTTTCTTT.

This clone was recorded a few times. A junction boundary mismatches the germline segment, possibly from a read error. This sequence joins TRBV15 and TRBJ1-4; maybe TRBD1 (5 bases). Per germline, CDR1 LNHNV and CDR2 YYDKDF (reference sequence). The CDR3 runs to 15 residues. The CDR3 DNA reads TGTGCCACCAGCAGAGAGGGGACGTCAACGGGAAACGCACTTTTT. Residues: CATSREGTSTGNALF.

This clone was counted only a few times. Additional DNA sequences in this sample encode the identical CDR3. The V and J genes are TRBV12-5 and TRBJ1-1; no reliable D call. Trimming removed 6 bases from V and 3 bases from J, with 5 bases in between. The CDR3 is 11 residues long. CDR1 and CDR2 (germline): LGHNT, FRNRAP. The CDR3 region has the DNA TGTGCTAGTGGCCTCGACACTGAAGCTTTCTTT. Translating it yields CASGLDTEAFF.

This clone was counted a few times. V usage is TRBV29-1 and J usage is TRBJ2-1, with 9 bases fitting TRBD2. This CDR3 has 15 residues. Trimming removed 1 base from V and 5 bases from J; junction bases left unmatched: 6. The germline CDR1 and CDR2 sequences are SQVTM and ANQGSEA. The DNA for the CDR3 is TGCAGCGTTGAAGGACTAGCGGATACCCACAATGAGCAGTTCTTC. Protein product: CSVEGLADTHNEQFF.

V is TRBV9 and J is TRBJ1-2, with TRBD1 as a possible D gene (6 bases). With 3 bases removed from V and 6 bases from J, the gap between germline ends came to 9 bases. The CDR3 is 12 residues long. The germline V gene has CDR1 SGDLS and CDR2 YYNGEE. Written as DNA, the CDR3 is TGTGCCAGCAGCGGGACAGATAATGGCTACACCTTC. This encodes CASSGTDNGYTF.

V usage is TRBV29-1 and J usage is TRBJ2-5; D might be TRBD1 (6 bases). This CDR3 is built from 14 residues. Per germline, CDR1 SQVTM and CDR2 ANQGSEA. Trimming cost V 4 bases and J 5 bases, with 17 bases left between them. For the CDR3, the DNA is TGCAGCGTTGCCATTACGACAGGACTCGAGACCCAGTACTTC. Translation: CSVAITTGLETQYF.

The chain has TRBV4-1 and TRBJ1-2; no clear D gene. Trimming took off 6 bases at V and 5 bases at J, with 19 bases between the two ends. The CDR3 is 15 amino acids. From germline, CDR1 is MGHRA and CDR2 YSYEKL. CDR3 sequence reads: CASSPYLWELYGYTF. DNA for the CDR3: TGCGCCAGCAGTCCCTACCTCTGGGAGCTTTATGGCTACACCTTC.

V gene TRBV7-9 combines with J gene TRBJ2-7, with a possible D match to TRBD1 (6 bases). V shed 5 bases and J shed 6 bases, with 11 bases lying between them. The CDR3 covers 12 residues. Per germline, CDR1 SEHNR and CDR2 FQNEAQ (reference sequence). The CDR3 sequence is CASSPGTPEQYF. The CDR3, as DNA: TGTGCCAGCAGCCCCGGGACACCCGAGCAGTACTTC.

J is TRBJ1-4 and V is TRBV25-1, with D uncertain. Germline-derived CDR1 and CDR2 are MGHDK and SYGVNS. The CDR3 has 13 amino acids. V dropped 1 base and J dropped 2 bases, with 2 bases sitting between them. The CDR3: CASSEFTNEKLFF. DNA for the CDR3: TGTGCCAGCAGTGAATTTACTAATGAAAAACTGTTTTTT.

The rearrangement uses TRBV11-2 and TRBJ1-2; D is ambiguous. V was pared by 0 bases and J by 2 bases, with 10 bases between. The germline V gene has CDR1 SGHAT and CDR2 FQNNGV. The CDR3 has 15 residues. DNA for the CDR3: TGTGCCAGCAGCTTAGAGACGCAGGCGAACTATGGCTACACCTTC. Translated, it gives CASSLETQANYGYTF.

The rearrangement links TRBV5-6 to TRBJ2-7, with 8 bases lining up with TRBD1. This CDR3 has 12 residues. V lost 3 bases and J lost 5; bases outside the gene matches: 1. The germline CDR1 and CDR2 sequences are SGHDT and YYEEEE. The CDR3 sequence is CASSWGQDEQYF. The DNA for the CDR3 is TGTGCCAGCAGCTGGGGACAGGACGAGCAGTACTTC.

This clone was detected a few times. The chain recombines TRBV25-1 with TRBJ1-1; possible D gene TRBD1, 5 bases. Trimming removed 7 bases at V and 3 bases at J, with 15 bases between. CDR1 is MGHDK, CDR2 SYGVNS, per germline. This CDR3 is 14 amino acids long. CDR3 DNA: TGTGCCAGCACCTACGGGGGGTGGCACACTGAAGCTTTCTTT. Amino acids: CASTYGGWHTEAFF.

The chain recombines TRBV29-1 with TRBJ1-4; 9 positions agree with TRBD1. CDR3 length equals 12 residues. V lost 7 bases and J lost 8; bases outside the gene matches: 5. From germline, CDR1 is SQVTM and CDR2 ANQGSEA. In nucleotides, the CDR3 is TGCAGCGCCAAGGACAGGGGAGAAAAACTGTTTTTT. This codes for CSAKDRGEKLFF.

The chain uses TRBV29-1 and TRBJ2-1; 8 bases match TRBD1. This CDR3 is 12 amino acids long. V lost 6 bases, J lost 8 bases, and 6 bases stayed unmatched. Germline lookup yields CDR1 SQVTM and CDR2 ANQGSEA. CDR3 bases: TGCAGCGTGCAAGACAGGGGCGATGAGCAGTTCTTC. It specifies CSVQDRGDEQFF.

The chain combines TRBV15 with TRBJ1-4; 10 nucleotides match TRBD1. Germline V lookup: CDR1 LNHNV, CDR2 YYDKDF (reference sequence). Trimming removed 5 bases from V and 7 bases from J; junction bases left unmatched: 7. CDR3 length equals 15 residues. CDR3 sequence: CATSHGTGESEKLFF. The CDR3 nucleotides are TGTGCCACCAGCCACGGGACAGGGGAGAGTGAAAAACTGTTTTTT.

This clone was counted only a few times. The J gene is TRBJ2-5, the V gene TRBV10-3, with TRBD2 identical over 9 bases. The CDR3 covers 13 residues. The V gene end was trimmed by 9 bases and the J gene end by 1 base; junction bases not matched to a gene: 3. Germline V gene sequence: CDR1 ENHRY, CDR2 SYGVKD. The CDR3 is CAMGTSSQETQYF. The CDR3 region has the DNA TGTGCCATGGGGACTAGCTCCCAAGAGACCCAGTACTTC.

The chain is built from TRBV30 and TRBJ2-1; 11 nucleotides agree with TRBD1. The CDR3 extends over 19 amino acids. V shed 5 bases, J shed 4 bases, and the junction held 19 bases outside the gene matches. The germline CDR1 and CDR2 sequences are GTSNPN and SVGIG (reference sequence). As DNA, the CDR3 is TGTGCCTGGGGCCCTCCGGGACAGGGGGAGGAACTGTCGTACAATGAGCAGTTCTTC. This encodes CAWGPPGQGEELSYNEQFF. Together with reference TRBV30 and TRBJ2-1, the CDR3 gives the full variable domain: SQTIHQWPATLVQPVGSPLSLECTVEGTSNPNLYWYRQAAGRGLQLLFYSVGIGQISSEVPQNLSASRPQDRQFILSSKKLLLSDSGFYLCAWGPPGQGEELSYNEQFFGPGTRLTVL.

This clone was seen only a few times. DNA of the CDR3: TGTGCCAGCAGACCGGGACAGGGGGTAACCGGGGAGCTGTTTTTT. Protein: CASRPGQGVTGELFF. The chain employs TRBV6-5 and TRBJ2-2; 11 bases fit TRBD1. The CDR3 runs 15 residues. Germline lookup yields CDR1 MNHEY and CDR2 SVGAGI. V lost 6 bases to trimming and J lost 5 bases; unmatched junction nucleotides: 5.

The gene calls are TRBV6-6 and TRBJ1-5; D may be TRBD1 (6 bases). V was trimmed by 8 bases and J by 7 bases, leaving 12 bases between them. The germline V gene encodes CDR1 MNHNY and CDR2 SVGAGI (reference sequence). CDR3 length equals 12 residues. This CDR3 is CASAGEGQPQHF. The CDR3 DNA reads TGTGCCAGCGCAGGGGAAGGGCAGCCCCAGCATTTT.

The sample holds a few counts of this clone. The rearrangement links TRBV7-2 to TRBJ2-1; 8 bases map to TRBD2. The CDR3 runs 14 residues. Germline V gives CDR1 SGHTA, CDR2 FQGNSA. Trimming took 4 bases from V and 8 from J; bases not matched to a gene: 7. Here the CDR3 DNA reads TGTGCCAGCAGCTATCTAGTAGCGGGGTATGAGCAGTTCTTC. Its translation is CASSYLVAGYEQFF. Combining the CDR3 with reference TRBV7-2 and TRBJ2-1 gives the whole variable domain GAGVSQSPSNKVTEKGKDVELRCDPISGHTALYWYRQSLGQGLEFLIYFQGNSAPDKSGLPSDRFSAERTGGSVSTLTIQRTQQEDSAVYLCASSYLVAGYEQFFGPGTRLTVL.

The gene calls are TRBV7-9 and TRBJ2-7; 8 nucleotides align to TRBD1. CDR1 SEHNR and CDR2 FQNEAQ come from the germline V gene (reference sequence). V shed 2 bases, J shed 5 bases, and the junction held 5 bases outside the gene matches. This CDR3 is built from 14 residues. CDR3 amino acids: CASSLPQGAHEQYF. The CDR3 DNA reads as TGTGCCAGCAGCTTACCTCAGGGGGCGCACGAGCAGTACTTC.

The V and J genes are TRBV6-6 and TRBJ2-7; D possibly corresponds to TRBD2 (6 bases). The CDR3 extends over 14 amino acids. Between the trimmed V and J ends, which lost 8 bases and 2 bases, there was a span of 16 bases. CDR1 is MNHNY, CDR2 SVGAGI, per germline (reference sequence). Written as DNA, the CDR3 is TGTGCCAGCTGTAACCGGGGGTTTACCTACGAGCAGTACTTC. Protein product: CASCNRGFTYEQYF.

The rearrangement joins TRBV4-3 to TRBJ2-7; D remains unclear. V lost 0 bases to trimming and J lost 5 bases, with 11 bases between them. The CDR3 extends over 14 amino acids. Germline CDR1 is LGHNA and CDR2 is YSLEER. CDR3 sequence: CASSQEVGFHEQYF. CDR3 in DNA: TGCGCCAGCAGCCAAGAGGTAGGGTTCCACGAGCAGTACTTC.

The chain recombines TRBV27 with TRBJ2-7; D unclear. V shed 5 bases and J shed 2 bases, with 13 bases lying between them. This CDR3 region has 14 residues. CDR1 and CDR2 (germline): MNHEY, SMNVEV (reference sequence). The CDR3 region is CASSHSPLAYEQYF. CDR3 bases: TGTGCCAGCAGTCACAGTCCCCTGGCCTACGAGCAGTACTTC.

This clone came up a few times. V gene TRBV30 combines with J gene TRBJ1-1; D is possibly TRBD1 (5 bases). CDR1 and CDR2 from the germline V gene are GTSNPN and SVGIG (reference sequence). V lost 0 bases and J lost 5, with 13 bases in between. The length of the CDR3 is 14 residues. CDR3 loop: CAWSVGGAETEAFF. The CDR3 region has the DNA TGTGCCTGGAGTGTGGGGGGAGCGGAAACTGAAGCTTTCTTT.

This chain links TRBV14 with TRBJ2-7; TRBD2 matches 7 bases. V trimming: 3 bases; J trimming: 4 bases; junction bases outside the gene matches: 3. CDR1 SGHDN and CDR2 FVKESK come from the germline V gene. The CDR3 is made up of 13 amino acids. Here the CDR3 DNA reads TGTGCCAGCAGCCAGGGAGGGCTTTACGAGCAGTACTTC. Its protein is CASSQGGLYEQYF.

V and J are TRBV27 and TRBJ2-2, with D possibly TRBD2 on 6 matching bases. With 3 bases removed from V and 4 bases from J, the gap between germline ends came to 15 bases. The CDR3 has 16 amino acids. Germline-derived CDR1 and CDR2 are MNHEY and SMNVEV (reference sequence). Written as DNA, the CDR3 is TGTGCCAGCAGTTTTGTAAGGCGGGGATTCACCGGGGAGCTGTTTTTT. Protein: CASSFVRRGFTGELFF.

This clone was seen only a few times. The gene calls are TRBV7-9 and TRBJ1-4; perhaps TRBD1 as D (5 bases). Germline V gene lookup returns CDR1 SEHNR and CDR2 FQNEAQ (reference sequence). V dropped 5 bases and J dropped 10 bases, with 11 bases sitting between them. The CDR3 length is 12 residues. CDR3 nucleotide sequence: TGTGCCAGCAGCCACCCGGGGGGAAAACTGTTTTTT. The encoded protein is CASSHPGGKLFF.

This clone was detected a few times. The chain has TRBV29-1 and TRBJ2-5; D is possibly TRBD1 or TRBD2 (5 bases each). CDR3 length equals 13 residues. V was cut by 3 bases and J by 5 bases, with 13 bases left in between. CDR1 and CDR2 from the germline V gene are SQVTM and ANQGSEA. CDR3 coding DNA: TGCAGCGTTGAGGGACGGCTCGCTGAGACCCAGTACTTC. Translation gives CSVEGRLAETQYF.

This clone was counted once. The chain employs TRBV7-9 and TRBJ1-2; 7 bases agree with TRBD1. The CDR3 contains 16 residues. Germline values: CDR1 SEHNR, CDR2 FQNEAQ (reference sequence). V was pared by 5 bases and J by 6 bases, with 15 bases of the junction left unmatched. This CDR3 is CASSPTTQGFLNGYTF. The CDR3 bases are TGTGCCAGCAGCCCTACCACACAGGGGTTCCTGAATGGCTACACCTTC.